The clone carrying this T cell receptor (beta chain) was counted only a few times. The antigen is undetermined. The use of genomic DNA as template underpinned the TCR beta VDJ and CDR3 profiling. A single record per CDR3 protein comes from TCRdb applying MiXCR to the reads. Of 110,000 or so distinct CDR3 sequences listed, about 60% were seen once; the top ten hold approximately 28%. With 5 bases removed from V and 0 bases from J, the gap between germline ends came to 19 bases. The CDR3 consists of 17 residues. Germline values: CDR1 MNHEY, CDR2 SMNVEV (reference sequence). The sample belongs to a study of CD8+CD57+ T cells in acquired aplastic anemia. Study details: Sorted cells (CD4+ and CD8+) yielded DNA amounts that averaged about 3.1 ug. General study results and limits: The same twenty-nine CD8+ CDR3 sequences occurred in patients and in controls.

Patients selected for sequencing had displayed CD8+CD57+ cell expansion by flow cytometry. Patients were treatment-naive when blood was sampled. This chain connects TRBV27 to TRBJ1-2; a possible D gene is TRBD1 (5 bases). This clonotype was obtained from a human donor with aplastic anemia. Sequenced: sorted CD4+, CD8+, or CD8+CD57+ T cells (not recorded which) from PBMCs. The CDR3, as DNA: TGTGCCAGCAGTCCCCACGGCAGGGCACCAACTAACTATGGCTACACCTTC. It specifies CASSPHGRAPTNYGYTF.